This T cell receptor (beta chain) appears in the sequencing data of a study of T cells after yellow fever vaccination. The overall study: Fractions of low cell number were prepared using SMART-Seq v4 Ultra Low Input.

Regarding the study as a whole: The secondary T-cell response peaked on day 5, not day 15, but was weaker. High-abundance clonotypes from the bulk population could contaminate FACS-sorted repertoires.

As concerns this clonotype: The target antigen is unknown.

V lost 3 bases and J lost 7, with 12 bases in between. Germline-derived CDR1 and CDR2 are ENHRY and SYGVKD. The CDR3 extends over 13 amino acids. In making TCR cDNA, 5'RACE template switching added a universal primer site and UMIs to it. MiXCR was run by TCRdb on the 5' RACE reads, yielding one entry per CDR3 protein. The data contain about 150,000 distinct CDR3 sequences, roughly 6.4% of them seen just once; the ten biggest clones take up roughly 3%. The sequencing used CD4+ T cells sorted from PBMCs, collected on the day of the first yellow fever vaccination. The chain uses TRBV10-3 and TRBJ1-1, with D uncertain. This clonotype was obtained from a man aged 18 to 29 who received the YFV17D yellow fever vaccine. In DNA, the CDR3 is TGTGCCATCAGTGAAGGACCGGCCGGTGAAGCTTTCTTT. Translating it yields CAISEGPAGEAFF.